These 10 T cell receptor beta chains share one sample of origin, sequenced in a study of cytomegalovirus exposure and HLA in healthy donors. Here immunoSEQ multiplex PCR was the method, and the copy in TCRdb shows in-frame clones only, minus some. The sample holds around 98,000 clones, roughly 90% seen once. Material for sequencing was PBMCs. The source of these receptors is a man between 18 and 35 years old in good health and CMV-seropositive.

The chain is built from TRBV9 and TRBJ2-5, with D possibly TRBD2 on 5 matching bases. CDR1 is SGDLS and CDR2 is YYNGEE in the germline V gene. The CDR3 extends over 14 amino acids. Trimming stripped 0 bases from V and 5 bases from J, with 11 bases between. CDR3 loop: CASSVAGTSETQYF. In DNA form, the CDR3 reads TGTGCCAGCAGCGTAGCGGGAACGTCGGAGACCCAGTACTTC.

The chain carries TRBV7-2 and TRBJ2-7; D perhaps matches TRBD1 (5 bases). The V and J ends lost 9 bases and 1 base respectively, with 13 bases between them. Germline CDR1 and CDR2: SGHTA and FQGNSA. This CDR3 has 13 amino acids. In nucleotides, the CDR3 is TGTGCCAGTCTAGGGGCTGCTTCCTACGAGCAGTACTTC. Its protein product is CASLGAASYEQYF. Combining the CDR3 with reference TRBV7-2 and TRBJ2-7 gives the whole variable domain GAGVSQSPSNKVTEKGKDVELRCDPISGHTALYWYRQSLGQGLEFLIYFQGNSAPDKSGLPSDRFSAERTGGSVSTLTIQRTQQEDSAVYLCASLGAASYEQYFGPGTRLTVT.

V gene TRBV19 combines with J gene TRBJ1-1, with unresolved D. Trimming left V 1 base short and J 4 bases short, with 10 bases between. Per germline, CDR1 LNHDA and CDR2 SQIVND (reference sequence). The CDR3 sequence is 14 residues long. The CDR3 reads CASSIGPRVTEAFF. The CDR3 DNA sequence: TGTGCCAGTAGTATAGGTCCGCGCGTCACTGAAGCTTTCTTT.

The J gene is TRBJ2-1, the V gene TRBV6-6, with a possible D match to TRBD2 (7 bases). There are 14 residues in the CDR3. Germline V gene data show CDR1 as MNHNY and CDR2 as SVGAGI (reference sequence). Trimming took 10 bases from V and 5 from J, leaving 18 bases between them. DNA of the CDR3: TGTGCCACTGGGGGCGGGAGCATGAACAATGAGCAGTTCTTC. Protein: CATGGGSMNNEQFF.

The V and J genes are TRBV10-1 and TRBJ2-3; 10 bases are shared with TRBD2. The CDR3 runs 15 residues. With V trimmed by 6 bases and J by 3 bases, 6 bases remained unmatched. From germline, CDR1 is WNHNN and CDR2 SYGVQD (reference sequence). In DNA, the CDR3 is TGCGCCAGCAGGCCAGGACTAGCGGAGACAGATACGCAGTATTTT. As protein: CASRPGLAETDTQYF.

This chain joins TRBV5-5 and TRBJ1-2; no clear D. This CDR3 spans 15 amino acids. Germline V gene data show CDR1 as SGHKS and CDR2 as YYEKEE (reference sequence). V lost 1 base and J lost 1, with 11 bases in between. The CDR3 region is CASSLFADFNYGYTF. CDR3 DNA: TGTGCCAGCAGCTTGTTTGCAGACTTTAACTATGGCTACACCTTC.

The gene calls are TRBV29-1 and TRBJ2-2, with 10 bases fitting TRBD1. CDR1 is SQVTM, CDR2 ANQGSEA, per germline. The CDR3 consists of 16 residues. Germline trimming cut 0 bases from V and 4 bases from J; bases unmatched to any gene: 5. CDR3 protein: CSVEDFRTGGTGELFF. The DNA for the CDR3 is TGCAGCGTTGAAGATTTCAGGACAGGGGGCACCGGGGAGCTGTTTTTT.

This chain connects TRBV9 to TRBJ2-2; weak D call: TRBD2 (6 bases). The CDR3 contains 16 residues. Germline CDR1 is SGDLS and CDR2 is YYNGEE. Between the trimmed V and J ends, which lost 0 bases and 1 base, there was a span of 10 bases. The CDR3 DNA reads as TGTGCCAGCAGCGTAGCGTCGCGGGAGAACACCGGGGAGCTGTTTTTT. Its protein is CASSVASRENTGELFF.

The V gene is TRBV7-9, the J gene TRBJ2-1, with D uncertain. V lost 7 bases and J lost 7, with 14 bases in between. The CDR3 covers 13 residues. Germline CDR1 is SEHNR and CDR2 is FQNEAQ (reference sequence). CDR3 coding DNA: TGTGCCAGCACCACGCGGCTAATTAATGAGCAGTTCTTC. Translation: CASTTRLINEQFF.

This clone was picked up one time. V usage is TRBV7-6 and J usage is TRBJ2-7; TRBD1 is a possible D gene (6 bases). Germline V gene lookup returns CDR1 SGHVS and CDR2 FNYEAQ. Trimming removed 5 bases at V and 4 bases at J, with 12 bases between. This CDR3 has 13 amino acids. CDR3: CASSRGTLYEQYF. Written as DNA, the CDR3 is TGTGCCAGCAGCCGTGGGACACTTTACGAGCAGTACTTC.